This TCR beta chain was sequenced for a study of response to subunit inactivated influenza vaccine. Regarding the study as a whole: Each seasonal influenza vaccination recruits few new T cells, the authors suggested.

In this sample, this clonotype turned up a few times. No antigen is known for it. TCRdb recomputed calls from the RT-PCR reads with MiXCR, one row per CDR3 protein. This sample carries roughly 790,000 distinct CDR3 sequences, about 20% of them seen once, and the ten largest clones take roughly 10%. This sequence originates from a man aged 45 to 65 who received an inactivated influenza vaccine. Sequenced material: PBMCs from blood, taken more than 4 days after vaccination.

The CDR3: CASSISQGRGNEQYF. CDR3 nucleotide sequence: TGTGCCAGTAGCATCTCCCAGGGGAGAGGCAACGAGCAGTACTTC. J is TRBJ2-7 and V is TRBV19; the D gene is possibly TRBD1 (6 bases). Germline values: CDR1 LNHDA, CDR2 SQIVND (reference sequence). V gave up 6 bases and J gave up 5 bases, with 20 bases separating them. CDR3 length: 15 residues.